This TCR beta chain derives from a study of long-term antiretroviral therapy in people with HIV. Across the whole study: Samples from the earliest time points predate the 2015 immediate-ART recommendation by about a decade.

Notes on the study in general: Blood collection from about 2003 to 2018 possibly occurred under older ART regimens. Diversity measured after ART increased yet remained under transplant donor controls.

Notes on this clone: Its antigen is still unknown.

The libraries were made with immunoSEQ v3.0 at survey level. Clones were sequenced by immunoSEQ multiplex PCR, and TCRdb holds only the in-frame ones, with some missing. The sample consists of 21,000 or so clones, more than 75% of them appearing once. The CDR3 consists of 15 residues. Germline V gene sequence: CDR1 MGHDK, CDR2 SYGVNS. Trimming cost V 3 bases and J 5 bases; bases outside gene matches: 6. The clonotype originates from a woman aged 45 to 65 with HIV. The rearrangement joins TRBV25-1 to TRBJ1-4; 7 nucleotides match TRBD1. The sequenced sample was unsorted PBMCs, obtained roughly 2.7 years after starting antiretroviral therapy. CDR3 protein: CASSEPGTVNEKLFF. The CDR3 region has the DNA TGTGCCAGCAGTGAGCCCGGGACAGTCAATGAAAAACTGTTTTTT.